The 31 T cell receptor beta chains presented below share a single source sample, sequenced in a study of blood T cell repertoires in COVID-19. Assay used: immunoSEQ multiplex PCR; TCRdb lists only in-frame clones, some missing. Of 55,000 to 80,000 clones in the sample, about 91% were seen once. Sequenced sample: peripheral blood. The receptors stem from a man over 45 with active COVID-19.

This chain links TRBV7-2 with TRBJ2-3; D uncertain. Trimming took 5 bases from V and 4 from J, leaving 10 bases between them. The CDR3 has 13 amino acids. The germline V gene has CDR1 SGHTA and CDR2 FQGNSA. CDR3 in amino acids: CASSTRQADTQYF. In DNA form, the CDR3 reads TGTGCCAGCAGCACTCGACAAGCAGATACGCAGTATTTT.

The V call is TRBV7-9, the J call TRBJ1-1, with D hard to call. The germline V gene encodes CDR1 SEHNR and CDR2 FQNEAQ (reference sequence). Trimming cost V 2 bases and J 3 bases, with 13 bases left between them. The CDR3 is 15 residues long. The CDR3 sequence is CASSLRFTGDTEAFF. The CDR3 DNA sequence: TGTGCCAGCAGCTTAAGGTTCACGGGAGACACTGAAGCTTTCTTT.

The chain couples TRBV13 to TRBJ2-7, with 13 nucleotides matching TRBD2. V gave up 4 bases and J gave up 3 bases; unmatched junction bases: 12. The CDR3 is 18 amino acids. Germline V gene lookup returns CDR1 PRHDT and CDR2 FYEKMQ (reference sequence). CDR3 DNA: TGTGCCAGCAGCTCCTCCCAGGGGACTAGCGGGGAGAGCTACGAGCAGTACTTC. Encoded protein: CASSSSQGTSGESYEQYF.

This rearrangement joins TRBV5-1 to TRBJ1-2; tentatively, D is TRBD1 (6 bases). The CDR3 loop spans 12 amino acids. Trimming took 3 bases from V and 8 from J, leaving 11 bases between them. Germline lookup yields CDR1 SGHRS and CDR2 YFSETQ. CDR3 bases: TGCGCCAGCAGCTCCAAGGGGGTGGGCTACACCTTC. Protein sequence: CASSSKGVGYTF. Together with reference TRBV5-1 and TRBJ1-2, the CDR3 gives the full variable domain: KAGVTQTPRYLIKTRGQQVTLSCSPISGHRSVSWYQQTPGQGLQFLFEYFSETQRNKGNFPGRFSGRQFSNSRSEMNVSTLELGDSALYLCASSSKGVGYTFGSGTRLTVV.

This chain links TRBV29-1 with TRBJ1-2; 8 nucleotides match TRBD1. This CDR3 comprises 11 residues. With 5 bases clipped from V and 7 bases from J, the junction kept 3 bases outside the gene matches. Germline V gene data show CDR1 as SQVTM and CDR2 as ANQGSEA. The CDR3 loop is CSVRDRGGYTF. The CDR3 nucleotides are TGCAGCGTTCGTGACAGGGGTGGCTACACCTTC.

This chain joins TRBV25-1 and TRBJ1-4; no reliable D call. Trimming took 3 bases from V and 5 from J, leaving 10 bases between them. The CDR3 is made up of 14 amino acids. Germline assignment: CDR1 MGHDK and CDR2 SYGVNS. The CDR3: CASSDPTRNEKLFF. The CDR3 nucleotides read TGTGCCAGCAGTGACCCGACAAGAAATGAAAAACTGTTTTTT.

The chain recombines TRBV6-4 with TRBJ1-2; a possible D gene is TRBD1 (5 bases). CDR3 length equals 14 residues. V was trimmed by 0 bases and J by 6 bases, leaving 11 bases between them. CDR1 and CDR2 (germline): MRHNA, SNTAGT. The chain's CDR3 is CASSDSSGADGYTF. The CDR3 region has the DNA TGTGCCAGCAGTGACTCGAGTGGGGCGGATGGCTACACCTTC.

The DNA of the CDR3 is TGTGCCAGCAGCCAAGAACTAACTAGCACGCAGTATTTT. Translation gives CASSQELTSTQYF. The chain is built from TRBV3-1 (or the pseudogene TRBV3-2) and TRBJ2-3; TRBD2 is a possible D gene (6 bases). Looked up from germline, CDR1 is LGHDT and CDR2 is YNNKEL (reference sequence). V shed 0 bases and J shed 9 bases, with 10 bases lying between them. There are 13 residues in the CDR3.

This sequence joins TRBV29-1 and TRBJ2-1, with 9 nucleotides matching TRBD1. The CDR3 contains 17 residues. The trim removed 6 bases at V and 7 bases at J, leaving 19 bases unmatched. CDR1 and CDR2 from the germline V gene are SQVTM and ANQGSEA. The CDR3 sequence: CSVGGTRGTGRENEQFF. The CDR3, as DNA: TGCAGCGTCGGGGGGACGAGGGGGACAGGGCGTGAGAATGAGCAGTTCTTC.

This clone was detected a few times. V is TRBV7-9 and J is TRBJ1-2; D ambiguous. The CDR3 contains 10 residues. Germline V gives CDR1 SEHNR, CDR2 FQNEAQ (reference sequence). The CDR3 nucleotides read TGTGGCTCAGCGAACTATGGCTACACCTTC. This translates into CGSANYGYTF.

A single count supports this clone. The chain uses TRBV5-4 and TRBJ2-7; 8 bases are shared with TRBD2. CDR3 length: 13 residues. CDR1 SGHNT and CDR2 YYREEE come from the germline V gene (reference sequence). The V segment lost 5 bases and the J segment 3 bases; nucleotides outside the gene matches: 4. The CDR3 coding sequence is TGTGCCAGCAGTCCGGGACTAGACTACGAGCAGTACTTC. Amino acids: CASSPGLDYEQYF.

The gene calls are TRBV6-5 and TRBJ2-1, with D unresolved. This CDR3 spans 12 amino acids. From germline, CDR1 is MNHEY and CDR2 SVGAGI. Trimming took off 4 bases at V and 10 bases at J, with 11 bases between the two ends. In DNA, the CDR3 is TGTGCCAGCAGTTCCCCGTCACTAGAGCAGTTCTTC. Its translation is CASSSPSLEQFF.

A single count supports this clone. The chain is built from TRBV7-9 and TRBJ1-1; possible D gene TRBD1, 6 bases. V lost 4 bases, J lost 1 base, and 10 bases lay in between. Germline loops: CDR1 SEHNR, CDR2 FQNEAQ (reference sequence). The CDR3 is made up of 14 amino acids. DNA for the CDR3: TGTGCCAGCAGCTCACAGGGATCGAACACTGAAGCTTTCTTT. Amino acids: CASSSQGSNTEAFF.

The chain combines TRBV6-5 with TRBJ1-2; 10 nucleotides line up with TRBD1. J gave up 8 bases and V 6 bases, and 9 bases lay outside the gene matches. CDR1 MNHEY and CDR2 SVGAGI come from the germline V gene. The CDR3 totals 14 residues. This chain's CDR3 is CASSLDRGRSGYTF. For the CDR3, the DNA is TGTGCCAGCAGCTTAGACAGGGGGCGATCCGGCTACACCTTC.

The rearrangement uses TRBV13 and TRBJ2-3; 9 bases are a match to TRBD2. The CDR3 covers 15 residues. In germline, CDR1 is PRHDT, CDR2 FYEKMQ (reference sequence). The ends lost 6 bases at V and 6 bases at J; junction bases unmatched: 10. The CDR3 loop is CASSSQRGVKDTQYF. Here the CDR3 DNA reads TGTGCCAGCAGTAGCCAGCGGGGGGTGAAGGATACGCAGTATTTT. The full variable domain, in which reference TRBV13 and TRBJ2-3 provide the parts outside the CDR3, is AAGVIQSPRHLIKEKRETATLKCYPIPRHDTVYWYQQGPGQDPQFLISFYEKMQSDKGSIPDRFSAQQFSDYHSELNMSSLELGDSALYFCASSSQRGVKDTQYFGPGTRLTVL.

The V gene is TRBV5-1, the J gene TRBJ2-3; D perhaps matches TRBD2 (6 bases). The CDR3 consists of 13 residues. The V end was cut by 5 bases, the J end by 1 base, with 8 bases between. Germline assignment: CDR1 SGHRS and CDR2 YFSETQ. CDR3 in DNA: TGCGCCAGCAGGACTAGGGGCACAGATACGCAGTATTTT. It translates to CASRTRGTDTQYF.

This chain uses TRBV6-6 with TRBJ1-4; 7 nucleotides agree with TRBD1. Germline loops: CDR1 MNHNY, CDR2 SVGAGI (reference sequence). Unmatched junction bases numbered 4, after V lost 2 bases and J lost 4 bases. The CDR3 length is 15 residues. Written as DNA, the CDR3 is TGTGCCAGCAGTTACAGGGGGCAGTTTAATGAAAAACTGTTTTTT. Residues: CASSYRGQFNEKLFF.

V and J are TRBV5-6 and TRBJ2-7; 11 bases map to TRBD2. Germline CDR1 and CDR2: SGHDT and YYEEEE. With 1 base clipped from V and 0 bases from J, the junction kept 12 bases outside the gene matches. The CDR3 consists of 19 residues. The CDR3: CASSLHLAGGTSDSYEQYF. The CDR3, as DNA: TGTGCCAGCAGCTTGCATCTAGCGGGGGGAACCTCCGACTCCTACGAGCAGTACTTC. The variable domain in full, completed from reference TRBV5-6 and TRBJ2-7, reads DAGVTQSPTHLIKTRGQQVTLRCSPKSGHDTVSWYQQALGQGPQFIFQYYEEEERQRGNFPDRFSGHQFPNYSSELNVNALLLGDSALYLCASSLHLAGGTSDSYEQYFGPGTRLTVT.

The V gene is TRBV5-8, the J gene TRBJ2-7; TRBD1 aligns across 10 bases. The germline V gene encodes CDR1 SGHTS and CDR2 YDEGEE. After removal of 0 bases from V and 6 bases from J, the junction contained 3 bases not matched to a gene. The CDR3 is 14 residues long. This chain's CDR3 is CASSLGGTGAEQYF. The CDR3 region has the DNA TGTGCCAGCAGCTTGGGAGGGACAGGGGCCGAGCAGTACTTC.

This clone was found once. CDR3 amino acids: CASSLGQYYNSPLHF. The DNA of the CDR3 is TGTGCCAGCAGCTTGGGACAGTACTATAATTCACCCCTCCACTTT. The chain uses TRBV5-6 and TRBJ1-6; D may be TRBD1 (5 bases). Germline assignment: CDR1 SGHDT and CDR2 YYEEEE. Deletions cut 0 bases from V and 3 bases from J, with 7 bases between. The CDR3 spans 15 residues.

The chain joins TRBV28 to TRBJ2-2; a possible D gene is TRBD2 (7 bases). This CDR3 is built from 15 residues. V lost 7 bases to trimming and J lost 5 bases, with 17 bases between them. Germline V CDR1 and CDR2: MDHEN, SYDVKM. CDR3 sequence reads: CASKLGGAWTGELFF. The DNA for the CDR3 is TGTGCCAGCAAACTGGGGGGGGCTTGGACCGGGGAGCTGTTTTTT.

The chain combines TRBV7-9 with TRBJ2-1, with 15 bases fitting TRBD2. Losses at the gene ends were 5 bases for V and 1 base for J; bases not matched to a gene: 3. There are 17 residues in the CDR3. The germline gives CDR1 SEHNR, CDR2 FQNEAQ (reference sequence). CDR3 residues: CASSRGTSGGSYNEQFF. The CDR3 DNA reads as TGTGCCAGCAGCCGTGGGACTAGCGGGGGGTCCTACAATGAGCAGTTCTTC. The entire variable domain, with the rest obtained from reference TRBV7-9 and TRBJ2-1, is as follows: DTGVSQNPRHKITKRGQNVTFRCDPISEHNRLYWYRQTLGQGPEFLTYFQNEAQLEKSRLLSDRFSAERPKGSFSTLEIQRTEQGDSAMYLCASSRGTSGGSYNEQFFGPGTRLTVL.

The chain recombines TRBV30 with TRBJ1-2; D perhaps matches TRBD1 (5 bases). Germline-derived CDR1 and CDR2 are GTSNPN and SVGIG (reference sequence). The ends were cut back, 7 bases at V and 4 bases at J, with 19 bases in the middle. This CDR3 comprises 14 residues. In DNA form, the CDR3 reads TGTGCCTTAGGCGGGGCAGGGTCCTTCTATGGCTACACCTTC. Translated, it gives CALGGAGSFYGYTF.

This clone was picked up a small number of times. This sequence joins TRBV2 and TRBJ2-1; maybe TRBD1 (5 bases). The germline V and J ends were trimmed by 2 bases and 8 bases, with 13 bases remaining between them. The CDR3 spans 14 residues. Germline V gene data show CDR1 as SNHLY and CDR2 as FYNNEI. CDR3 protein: CASSERGRVYEQFF. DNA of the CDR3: TGTGCCAGCAGTGAAAGGGGTAGGGTCTATGAGCAGTTCTTC.

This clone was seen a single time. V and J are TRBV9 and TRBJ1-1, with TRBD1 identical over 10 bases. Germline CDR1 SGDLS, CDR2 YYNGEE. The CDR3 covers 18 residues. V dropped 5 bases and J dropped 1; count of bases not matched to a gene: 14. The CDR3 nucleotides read TGTGCCAGCAGTCGATCAACCGGGACAGGGGCGGGGAACACTGAAGCTTTCTTT. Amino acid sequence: CASSRSTGTGAGNTEAFF.

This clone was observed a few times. The CDR3 nucleotides read TGCGCCAGCAAGGGGCAGGGGGCCTCCTACGAGCAGTACTTC. Protein product: CASKGQGASYEQYF. This chain links TRBV5-1 with TRBJ2-7, with 8 nucleotides matching TRBD1. V gave up 6 bases and J gave up 0 bases; unmatched junction bases: 5. The CDR3 extends over 14 amino acids. Germline CDR1 and CDR2: SGHRS and YFSETQ.

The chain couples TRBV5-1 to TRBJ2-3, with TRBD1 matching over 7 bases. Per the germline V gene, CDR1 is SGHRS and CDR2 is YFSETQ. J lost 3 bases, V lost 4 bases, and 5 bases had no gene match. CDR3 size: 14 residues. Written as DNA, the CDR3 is TGCGCCAGCAGCCTCGGGACAGAAACAGATACGCAGTATTTT. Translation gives CASSLGTETDTQYF.

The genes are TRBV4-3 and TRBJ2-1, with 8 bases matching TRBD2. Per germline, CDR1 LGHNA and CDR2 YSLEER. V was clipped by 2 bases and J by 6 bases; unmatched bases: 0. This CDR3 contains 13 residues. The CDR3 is CASSQTSGNEQFF. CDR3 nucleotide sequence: TGCGCCAGCAGCCAAACTAGCGGCAATGAGCAGTTCTTC.

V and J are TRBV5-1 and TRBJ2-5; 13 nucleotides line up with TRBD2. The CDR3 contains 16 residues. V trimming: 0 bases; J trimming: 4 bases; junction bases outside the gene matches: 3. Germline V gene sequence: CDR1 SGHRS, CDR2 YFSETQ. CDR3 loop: CASSLGTSGGPETQYF. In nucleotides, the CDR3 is TGCGCCAGCAGCTTGGGGACTAGCGGGGGCCCAGAGACCCAGTACTTC.

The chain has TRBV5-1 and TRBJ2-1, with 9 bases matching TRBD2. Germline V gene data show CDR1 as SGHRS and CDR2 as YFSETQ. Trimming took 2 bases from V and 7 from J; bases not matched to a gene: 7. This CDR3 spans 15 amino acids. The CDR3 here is CASSFSGGGDNEQFF. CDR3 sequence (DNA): TGCGCCAGCAGCTTTAGCGGGGGCGGTGATAATGAGCAGTTCTTC.

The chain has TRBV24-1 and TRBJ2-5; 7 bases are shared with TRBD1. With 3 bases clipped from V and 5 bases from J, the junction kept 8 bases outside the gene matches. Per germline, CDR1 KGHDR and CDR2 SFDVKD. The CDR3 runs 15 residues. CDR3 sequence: CATSDTRTGDETQYF. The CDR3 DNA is TGTGCCACCAGTGATACAAGGACAGGTGACGAGACCCAGTACTTC.